The entry below gives a single TCR beta chain sequence along with its context. The target antigen is unknown. This record comes from a study of T cells expressing NK-cell markers. This CDR3 contains 14 residues. Germline V CDR1 and CDR2: MDHEN, SYDVKM. UMIs were included in TCR beta cDNA generated by 5'RACE template switching. For each CDR3 protein, TCRdb gives one entry from its re-call of the 5' RACE reads, without DNA. The listing records hundreds of thousands of distinct CDR3 sequences. Whole-study findings and limits: The study did not resolve the HCMV specificity of expanded NKG2C+ T cell clones.

The TCR comes from a woman between 18 and 70 years old in good health. Material for sequencing was blood T cells: a sorted CD56 or NKG2C T cell subset, CD4+ or CD8+ T cells, or bulk PBMC T cells (not recorded which). The chain joins TRBV28 to TRBJ2-1; TCRdb's D call of TRBD2 is untestable without DNA. The CDR3 sequence is CASSFHRGRMESFF.